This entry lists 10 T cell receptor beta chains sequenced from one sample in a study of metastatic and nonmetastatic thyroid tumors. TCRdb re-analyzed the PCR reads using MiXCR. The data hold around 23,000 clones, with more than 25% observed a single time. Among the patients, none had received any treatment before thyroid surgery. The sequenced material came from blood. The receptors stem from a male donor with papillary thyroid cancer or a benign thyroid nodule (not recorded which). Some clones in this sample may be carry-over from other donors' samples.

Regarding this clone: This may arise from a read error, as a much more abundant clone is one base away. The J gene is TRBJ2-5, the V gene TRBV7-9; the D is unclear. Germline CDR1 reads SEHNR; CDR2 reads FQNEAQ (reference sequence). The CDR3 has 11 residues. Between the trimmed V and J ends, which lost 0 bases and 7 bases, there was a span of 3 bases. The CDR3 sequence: CASSLALTQYF. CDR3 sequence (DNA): TGTGCCAGCAGCTTAGCGTTGACCCAGTACTTC.

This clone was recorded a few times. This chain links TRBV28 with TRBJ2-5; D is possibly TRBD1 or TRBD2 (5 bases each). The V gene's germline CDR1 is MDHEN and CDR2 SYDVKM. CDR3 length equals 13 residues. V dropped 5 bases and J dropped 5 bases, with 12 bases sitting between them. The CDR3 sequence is CASSRPGRETQYF. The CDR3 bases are TGTGCCAGCAGTCGACCGGGGCGGGAGACCCAGTACTTC.

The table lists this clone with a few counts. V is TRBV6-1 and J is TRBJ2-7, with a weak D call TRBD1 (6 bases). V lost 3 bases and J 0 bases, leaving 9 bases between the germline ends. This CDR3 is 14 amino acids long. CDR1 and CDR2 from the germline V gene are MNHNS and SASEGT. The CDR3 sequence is CASSEDRGSYEQYF. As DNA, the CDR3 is TGTGCCAGCAGTGAGGACAGAGGCTCCTACGAGCAGTACTTC.

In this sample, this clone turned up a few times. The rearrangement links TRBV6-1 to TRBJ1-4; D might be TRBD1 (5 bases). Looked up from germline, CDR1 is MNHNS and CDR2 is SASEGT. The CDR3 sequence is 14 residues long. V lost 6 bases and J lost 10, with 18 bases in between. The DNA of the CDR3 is TGTGCCAGCAGGATTGGGACCGGTTGGACAAAACTGTTTTTT. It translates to CASRIGTGWTKLFF.

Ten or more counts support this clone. CDR3 residues: CASSPPRDRVYEQYF. CDR3 nucleotides: TGCGCCAGCAGCCCACCTCGGGACAGGGTCTACGAGCAGTACTTC. This sequence joins TRBV5-1 and TRBJ2-7; 9 bases line up with TRBD1. V shed 4 bases, J shed 3 bases, and the junction held 8 bases outside the gene matches. CDR1 is SGHRS and CDR2 is YFSETQ in the germline V gene. The CDR3 totals 15 residues.

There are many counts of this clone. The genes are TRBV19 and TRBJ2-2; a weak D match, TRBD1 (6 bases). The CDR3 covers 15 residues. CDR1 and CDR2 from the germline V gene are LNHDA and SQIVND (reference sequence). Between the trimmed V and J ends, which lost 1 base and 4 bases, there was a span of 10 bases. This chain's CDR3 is CASSIGNRVTGELFF. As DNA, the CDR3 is TGTGCCAGTAGTATAGGAAACAGGGTCACCGGGGAGCTGTTTTTT.

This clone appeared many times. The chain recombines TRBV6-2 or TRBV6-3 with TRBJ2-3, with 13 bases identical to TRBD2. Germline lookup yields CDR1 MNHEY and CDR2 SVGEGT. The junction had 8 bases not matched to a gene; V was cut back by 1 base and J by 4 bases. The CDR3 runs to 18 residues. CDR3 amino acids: CASSYFGLAGEGADTQYF. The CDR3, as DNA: TGTGCCAGCAGTTACTTTGGACTAGCGGGAGAAGGTGCAGATACGCAGTATTTT.

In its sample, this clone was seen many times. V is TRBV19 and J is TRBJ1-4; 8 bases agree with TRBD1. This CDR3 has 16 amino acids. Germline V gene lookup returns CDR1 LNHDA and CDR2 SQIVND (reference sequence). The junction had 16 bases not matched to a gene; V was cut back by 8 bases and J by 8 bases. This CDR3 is CASLGARGREEEKLFF. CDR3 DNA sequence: TGTGCCAGTCTAGGGGCCAGGGGGCGAGAAGAAGAAAAACTGTTTTTT. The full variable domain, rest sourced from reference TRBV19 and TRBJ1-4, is DGGITQSPKYLFRKEGQNVTLSCEQNLNHDAMYWYRQDPGQGLRLIYYSQIVNDFQKGDIAEGYSVSREKKESFPLTVTSAQKNPTAFYLCASLGARGREEEKLFFGSGTQLSVL.

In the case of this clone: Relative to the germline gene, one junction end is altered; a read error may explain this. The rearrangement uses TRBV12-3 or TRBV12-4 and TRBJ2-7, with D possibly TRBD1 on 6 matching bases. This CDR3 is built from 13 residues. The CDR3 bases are TGTGTCAGCTTCCGCGGTGAGGGGGACGAGCAGTACTTC. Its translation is CVSFRGEGDEQYF.

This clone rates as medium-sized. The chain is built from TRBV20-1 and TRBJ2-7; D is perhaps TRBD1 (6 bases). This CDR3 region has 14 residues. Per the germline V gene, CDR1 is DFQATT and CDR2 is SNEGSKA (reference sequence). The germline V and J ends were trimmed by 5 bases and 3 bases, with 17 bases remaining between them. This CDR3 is CSAPRPDSDYEQYF. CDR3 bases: TGCAGTGCTCCTCGCCCGGACAGTGACTACGAGCAGTACTTC.